This TCR beta chain emerged from a study of shared clonotypes between healthy human individuals. Whole-study results and caveats: Memory subsets generally showed lower estimated richness than naive subsets.

Donors were Caucasian adults residing in Nashville, Tennessee, USA. Using immunoSEQ multiplex PCR, the repertoire was profiled, and TCRdb retains in-frame clones only, with some absent. The sample contains fewer than 150,000 clones, around two thirds of which appear only once. This clone has only one observation. What it binds is not known. The sequenced sample consisted of memory CD8+ T cells sorted from blood. The subset was: CD45RO+ cells pooled with CCR7-negative TemRA cells. This TCR was sampled from a woman aged 25 to 45 in good health.

Here the CDR3 DNA reads TGTGCCAGCAGCCGACCTAGACAGGGAAGCTATGGCTACACCTTC. Encoded protein: CASSRPRQGSYGYTF. The chain carries TRBV7-9 and TRBJ1-2, with TRBD1 matching over 7 bases. This CDR3 spans 15 amino acids. From germline, CDR1 is SEHNR and CDR2 FQNEAQ (reference sequence). V was clipped by 5 bases and J by 4 bases; unmatched bases: 10.